A selection of T cell receptor beta chains follows, all from one sample in a study of T cells in Graves' hyperthyroidism and ophthalmopathy. In TCRdb, the multiplex PCR reads were re-called with MiXCR into one record per CDR3 protein. This table holds 600,000 or so distinct CDR3 sequences, 12% to 15% found once. The material sequenced was blood. The receptors derive from a woman under 30 with Graves' ophthalmopathy. Both conserved end residues are trimmed from each CDR3.

j_call,v_call,cdr3_aa
TRBJ2-3,TRBV6-1,ASSPSFYTQY
TRBJ1-1,TRBV7-2,ASSLELDTEAF
TRBJ2-1,TRBV5-4,ASSQPREDEQF
TRBJ1-2,TRBV19,ASSSPLRDRGTYGYT
TRBJ2-7,TRBV20-1,SARVLAASGMSEQY
TRBJ2-3,TRBV3-1,ASRRDRPTDTQY
TRBJ2-1,TRBV7-9,ASSLRGAEGNEQF
TRBJ1-2,TRBV7-2,ASSLSDSAYYGYT
TRBJ2-3,TRBV19,ASSRRGTSGRTQSSTDTQY
TRBJ2-7,TRBV4-2,ASSQEGYSYEQY
TRBJ2-5,TRBV14,ASSQTGGYDQTQY
TRBJ1-1,TRBV3-1,ASSQVWGSSEAF
TRBJ2-3,TRBV7-6,ASSLSHPVAGGLTDTQY
TRBJ2-2,TRBV19,ASSMPGTPVNTGELF
TRBJ2-5,TRBV10-3,AIADRADQETQY
TRBJ2-7,TRBV6-1,ASWDAVGSYEQY
TRBJ2-7,TRBV28,ASTPSAVYEQY